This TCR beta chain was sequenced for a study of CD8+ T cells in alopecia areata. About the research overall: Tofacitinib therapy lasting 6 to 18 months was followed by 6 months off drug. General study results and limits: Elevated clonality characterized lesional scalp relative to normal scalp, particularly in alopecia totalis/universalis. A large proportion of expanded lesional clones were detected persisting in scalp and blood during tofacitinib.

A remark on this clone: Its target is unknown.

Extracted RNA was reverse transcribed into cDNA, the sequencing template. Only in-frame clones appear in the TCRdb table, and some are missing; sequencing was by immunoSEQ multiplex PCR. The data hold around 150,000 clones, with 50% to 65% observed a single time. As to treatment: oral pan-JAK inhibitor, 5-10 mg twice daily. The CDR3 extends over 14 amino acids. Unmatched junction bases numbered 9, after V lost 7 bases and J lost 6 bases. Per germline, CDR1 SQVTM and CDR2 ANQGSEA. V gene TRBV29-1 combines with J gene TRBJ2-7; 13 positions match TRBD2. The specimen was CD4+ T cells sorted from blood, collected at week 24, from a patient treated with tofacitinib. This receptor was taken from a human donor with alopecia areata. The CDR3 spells CSARTSGGASEQYF. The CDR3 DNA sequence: TGCAGCGCCCGAACTAGCGGGGGGGCCTCCGAGCAGTACTTC.